Shown below are 26 T cell receptor beta chains from a single sample sequenced in a study of CXCR3-negative and CXCR3-positive naive CD8 T cells. UMI-labeled 5' RACE TRB cDNA libraries were prepared from the cells. TCRdb re-called the 5' RACE reads and catalogs CDR3 proteins one per entry, DNA excluded. The sample totals 150,000 or so distinct CDR3 sequences. General study findings and limits: Greater hydrophobicity was found in TRB CDR3s of CXCR3-positive naive cells than of CXCR3-negative naive cells.

Their specific antigens are unknown. Sequencing was done on a sample of naive CXCR3+ CD8+ T cells from blood. Subset here: CD45RO-CCR7+CD27+CD95- naive CD8+ T cells expressing CXCR3 (TNR3+). The receptor set was obtained from a human donor in good health. Some clones in this sample may be carry-over from other donors' samples.

The chain combines TRBV20-1 with TRBJ2-7. The germline V gene encodes CDR1 DFQATT and CDR2 SNEGSKA (reference sequence). The CDR3 length is 15 residues. CDR3 amino acids: CSARDLASEPYEQYF.

This rearrangement joins TRBV4-3 to TRBJ2-3; TCRdb's assignment of TRBD1 cannot be checked, as there is no DNA. Germline loops: CDR1 LGHNA, CDR2 YSLEER. The CDR3 is 14 amino acids. CDR3 protein: CASSQEGPLDTQYF.

The chain couples TRBV15 to TRBJ2-1; TCRdb designates TRBD1, a call that cannot be tested without DNA. This CDR3 is 14 amino acids long. Germline CDR1 reads LNHNV; CDR2 reads YYDKDF (reference sequence). CDR3 sequence: CATSRIAGVNEQFF.

V and J are TRBV21-1 and TRBJ1-2. TRBV21-1 corresponds to a pseudogene. The CDR3 has 11 residues. The CDR3 region is CASSKGKDYTF.

The CDR3 reads CASSPRQGTDTQYF. The chain couples TRBV7-6 to TRBJ2-3; TCRdb's assignment of TRBD1 cannot be checked, as there is no DNA. Germline loops: CDR1 SGHVS, CDR2 FNYEAQ. CDR3 length: 14 residues.

The genes are TRBV27 and TRBJ1-5; TCRdb's assignment of TRBD1 cannot be checked, as there is no DNA. Germline V gene lookup returns CDR1 MNHEY and CDR2 SMNVEV (reference sequence). This CDR3 spans 14 amino acids. Here the CDR3 reads CASSLQGAGQPQHF.

V and J are TRBV3-1 and TRBJ2-7; TCRdb designates TRBD1, a call that cannot be tested without DNA. Germline V lookup: CDR1 LGHDT, CDR2 YNNKEL (reference sequence). The CDR3 is made up of 18 amino acids. The CDR3 loop reads CASSQPPEDRGIAYEQYF.

The V gene is TRBV29-1, the J gene TRBJ2-5; absent DNA, TCRdb's TRBD1 call cannot be checked. The CDR3 runs to 12 residues. The germline V gene encodes CDR1 SQVTM and CDR2 ANQGSEA. The chain's CDR3 is CSVGTGQETQYF.

The chain has TRBV19 and TRBJ2-3. This CDR3 is built from 15 residues. Germline V CDR1 and CDR2: LNHDA, SQIVND (reference sequence). The chain's CDR3 is CASSIISQSTDTQYF.

J is TRBJ2-1 and V is TRBV6-1; TCRdb indicates TRBD1, and absent DNA this call remains unverified. The CDR3 is 16 amino acids. In germline, CDR1 is MNHNS, CDR2 SASEGT. CDR3 sequence: CASSDDTGYSYNEQFF.

V gene TRBV5-6 combines with J gene TRBJ2-7; TCRdb designates TRBD2, a call that cannot be tested without DNA. The germline V gene encodes CDR1 SGHDT and CDR2 YYEEEE. The CDR3 loop spans 13 amino acids. The CDR3 reads CAGSSGSWDEQYF.

The V gene is TRBV28, the J gene TRBJ2-3; the D call from TCRdb, TRBD1, cannot be confirmed without DNA. Germline lookup yields CDR1 MDHEN and CDR2 SYDVKM. The CDR3 consists of 17 residues. The CDR3 protein is CASSLIVPGGPTDTQYF. The full variable domain, its missing parts supplied by reference TRBV28 and TRBJ2-3, is DVKVTQSSRYLVKRTGEKVFLECVQDMDHENMFWYRQDPGLGLRLIYFSYDVKMKEKGDIPEGYSVSREKKERFSLILESASTNQTSMYLCASSLIVPGGPTDTQYFGPGTRLTVL.

J is TRBJ2-1 and V is TRBV5-1; the D call from TCRdb, TRBD2, cannot be confirmed without DNA. This CDR3 comprises 16 residues. Germline assignment: CDR1 SGHRS and CDR2 YFSETQ. The CDR3 spells CASSLASGMGSNEQFF.

The chain is built from TRBV24-1 and TRBJ2-1; TCRdb returns TRBD2, unconfirmable since there is no DNA. CDR1 KGHDR and CDR2 SFDVKD come from the germline V gene. There are 14 residues in the CDR3. CDR3 region: CATSDWGENNEQFF.

The rearrangement links TRBV29-1 to TRBJ2-5; the D gene TCRdb calls, TRBD2, cannot be checked with no DNA. CDR1 SQVTM and CDR2 ANQGSEA come from the germline V gene. CDR3 length: 15 amino acids. CDR3 amino acids: CSVQAGEQYQETQYF.

The gene calls are TRBV4-2 and TRBJ1-1; TCRdb picks TRBD1, but there is no DNA to check that call. The CDR3 has 13 amino acids. The germline gives CDR1 LGHNA, CDR2 YNFKEQ. This chain's CDR3 is CASSGAVGVGAFF.

The chain has TRBV19 and TRBJ2-7; TCRdb designates TRBD2, a call that cannot be tested without DNA. CDR1 and CDR2 from the germline V gene are LNHDA and SQIVND (reference sequence). The CDR3 sequence is 14 residues long. This CDR3 reads CASSASSVYYEQYF.

This rearrangement joins TRBV28 to TRBJ1-2; the TRBD1 assignment by TCRdb is unverifiable without DNA. The CDR3 runs to 13 residues. The germline V gene has CDR1 MDHEN and CDR2 SYDVKM. The CDR3 sequence is CASDTPGDLGYTF.

Here the CDR3 reads CASSYYLAPSYNEQFF. This rearrangement joins TRBV6-5 to TRBJ2-1; TCRdb lists TRBD2, though no DNA is available to test this call. Germline assignment: CDR1 MNHEY and CDR2 SVGAGI. CDR3 length equals 16 residues.

V gene TRBV10-3 combines with J gene TRBJ2-3; without DNA, the TCRdb call of TRBD1 cannot be checked. This CDR3 is built from 16 residues. CDR1 ENHRY and CDR2 SYGVKD come from the germline V gene. The chain's CDR3 is CAIRETQGSMTDTQYF.

CDR3 amino acids: CASSQDDLEAFF. The genes are TRBV4-2 and TRBJ1-1. Germline CDR1 LGHNA, CDR2 YNFKEQ. The CDR3 runs 12 residues.

The chain employs TRBV29-1 and TRBJ2-3; the D call of TRBD1 rests on TCRdb alone, since no DNA is present to check it. The CDR3 spans 17 residues. Germline assignment: CDR1 SQVTM and CDR2 ANQGSEA. CDR3 loop: CSIEDQGSPLGTDTQYF.

The rearrangement uses TRBV11-3 and TRBJ2-7; the D gene TCRdb calls, TRBD1, cannot be checked with no DNA. This CDR3 spans 14 amino acids. The germline V gene has CDR1 SGHNT and CDR2 YENEEA. CDR3 residues: CASSSRTGFVEQYF. The full variable domain, its missing parts supplied by reference TRBV11-3 and TRBJ2-7, is EAGVVQSPRYKIIEKKQPVAFWCNPISGHNTLYWYLQNLGQGPELLIRYENEEAVDDSQLPKDRFSAERLKGVDSTLKIQPAELGDSAVYLCASSSRTGFVEQYFGPGTRLTVT.

This rearrangement joins TRBV7-8 to TRBJ2-5; TCRdb outputs TRBD1, but without DNA this stays unchecked. Germline CDR1 is SGHVS and CDR2 is FQNEAQ. The CDR3 contains 16 residues. The CDR3 loop is CASSTPATGHLETQYF.

The chain links TRBV7-9 to TRBJ2-3; there is no DNA to check the TCRdb D call of TRBD2. The germline gives CDR1 SEHNR, CDR2 FQNEAQ (reference sequence). The CDR3 is 15 amino acids. The CDR3 region is CASSLGLASTDTQYF.

The genes are TRBV19 and TRBJ1-1; TCRdb returns TRBD1, unconfirmable since there is no DNA. This CDR3 has 13 amino acids. Germline CDR1 is LNHDA and CDR2 is SQIVND (reference sequence). Here the CDR3 reads CASTRGVLTEAFF.